Detailed here is one TCR beta chain. This clonotype was counted a few times. The clone's antigen remains unknown. Base qualities are not at hand, and no much larger clone is one base apart. The sample comes from a study of patients and donors after allogeneic stem cell transplantation (dated by TCRdb to 2018 to 2021). The library was generated by RT-PCR. Sequencing relied on a NextSeq 550. TCRdb reran the public reads through fastp at Q25 and MiXCR, keeping productive beta chains. CDR3 protein duplicates are merged, each entry listing the most common genes and DNA. The sample table shows 150,000 to 250,000 distinct CDR3 sequences, and 41% are seen once. Of the sample, about 33% is held by the ten largest clones. The germline V gene (reference sequence) supplies CDR1 LNHNV and CDR2 YYDKDF. Counted from cysteine to phenylalanine, this CDR3 has 15 amino acids. Just CDR3 DNA is preserved here, 45 bases in frame from base 1. V was cut back by 5 bases and J by 6 bases, leaving a gap of 14 bases between them.

This TCR came from a human donor who was either an allogeneic HSCT recipient or a stem cell or donor lymphocyte infusion donor (not recorded which). It is not recorded whose cells these are; they may come from a transplant donor. Sequenced input: blood, either unsorted or a sorted T cell fraction (not recorded which). The rearranged chain carries TRBV15 and TRBJ1-6; confidence is insufficient to name the D gene. The CDR3 corresponds to CATSGMRLGNSPLHF. The nucleotide sequence reads TGTGCCACCAGCGGAATGCGGTTGGGTAATTCACCCCTCCACTTT.